Listed here is a single T cell receptor beta chain. What it binds is unknown. MiXCR, run by TCRdb on the reads, gives a single entry per CDR3 protein. The table has roughly 500,000 distinct CDR3 sequences, approximately 46% seen once. The data are from a study of T cell repertoires in cytomegalovirus infection. For the study at large: Researchers turned to recently identified HLA-C-restricted CMV epitopes as well as well-studied HLA-B-restricted ones. Both CMV infection and a matching HLA type were indicated by public TCR beta signatures.

Broader study findings: The cumulative frequency of public TCR beta families identified carriers of CMV plus the relevant HLA.

The starting material was cultured PBMCs, obtained from culture after CMV antigen stimulation. This TCR was sampled from a human donor in good health (CMV status not recorded). Some clones in this sample may be carry-over from other donors' samples.

The CDR3: CASSPQHLNTEAFF. The DNA for the CDR3 is TGTGCCAGCAGCCCTCAGCACCTGAACACTGAAGCTTTCTTT. V usage is TRBV12-3 or TRBV12-4 and J usage is TRBJ1-1, with unresolved D. V was pared by 6 bases and J by 0 bases, with 11 bases between. There are 14 residues in the CDR3.